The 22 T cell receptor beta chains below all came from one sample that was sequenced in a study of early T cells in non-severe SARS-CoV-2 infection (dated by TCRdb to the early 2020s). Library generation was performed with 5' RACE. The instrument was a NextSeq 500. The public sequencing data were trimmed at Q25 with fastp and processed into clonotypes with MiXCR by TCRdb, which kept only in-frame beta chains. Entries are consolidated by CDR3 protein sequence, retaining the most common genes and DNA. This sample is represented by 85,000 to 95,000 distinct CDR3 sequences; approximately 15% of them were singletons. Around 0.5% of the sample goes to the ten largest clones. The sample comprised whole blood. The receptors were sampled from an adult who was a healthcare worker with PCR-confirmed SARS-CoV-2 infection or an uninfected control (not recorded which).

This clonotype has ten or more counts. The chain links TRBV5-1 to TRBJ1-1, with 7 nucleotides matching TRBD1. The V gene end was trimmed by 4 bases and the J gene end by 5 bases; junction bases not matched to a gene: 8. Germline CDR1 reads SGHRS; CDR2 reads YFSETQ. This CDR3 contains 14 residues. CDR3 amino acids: CASSPRQGATEAFF. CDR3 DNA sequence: TGCGCCAGCAGCCCCCGACAGGGTGCGACTGAAGCTTTCTTT. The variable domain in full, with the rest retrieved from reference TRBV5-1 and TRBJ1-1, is KAGVTQTPRYLIKTRGQQVTLSCSPISGHRSVSWYQQTPGQGLQFLFEYFSETQRNKGNFPGRFSGRQFSNSRSEMNVSTLELGDSALYLCASSPRQGATEAFFGQGTRLTVV.

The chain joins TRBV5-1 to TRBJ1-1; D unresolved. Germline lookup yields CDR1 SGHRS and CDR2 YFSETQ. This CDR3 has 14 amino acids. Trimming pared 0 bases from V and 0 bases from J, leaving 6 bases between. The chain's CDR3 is CASSLETVNTEAFF. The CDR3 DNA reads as TGCGCCAGCAGCTTGGAGACCGTGAACACTGAAGCTTTCTTT.

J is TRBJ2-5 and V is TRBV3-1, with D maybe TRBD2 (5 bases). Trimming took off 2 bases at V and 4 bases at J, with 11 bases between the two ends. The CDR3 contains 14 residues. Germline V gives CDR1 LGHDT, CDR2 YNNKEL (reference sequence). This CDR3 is CASSQNRGRETQYF. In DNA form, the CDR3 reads TGTGCCAGCAGCCAAAATCGAGGGAGAGAGACCCAGTACTTC.

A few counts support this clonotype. The CDR3 loop reads CASSLGEDSSYEQYV. The CDR3 nucleotides are TGTGCCAGCAGCTTAGGTGAGGACAGCTCCTACGAGCAGTACGTC. The gene calls are TRBV11-2 and TRBJ2-7; D is perhaps TRBD1 (6 bases). The length of the CDR3 is 15 residues. Germline CDR1 reads SGHAT; CDR2 reads FQNNGV. V shed 1 base and J shed 0 bases, with 10 bases lying between them.

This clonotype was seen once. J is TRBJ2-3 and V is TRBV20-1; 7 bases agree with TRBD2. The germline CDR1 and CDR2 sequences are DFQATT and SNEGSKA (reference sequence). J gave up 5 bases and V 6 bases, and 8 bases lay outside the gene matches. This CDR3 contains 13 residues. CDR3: CSALGLDVDTQYF. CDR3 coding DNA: TGCAGTGCCCTTGGACTAGACGTAGATACGCAGTATTTT.

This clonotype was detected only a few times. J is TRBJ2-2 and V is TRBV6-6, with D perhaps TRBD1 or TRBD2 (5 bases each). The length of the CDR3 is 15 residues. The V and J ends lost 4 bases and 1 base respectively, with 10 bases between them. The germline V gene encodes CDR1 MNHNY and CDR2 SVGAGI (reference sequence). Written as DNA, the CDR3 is TGTGCCAGCAGTTGGGACCTCCTGAACACCGGGGAGCTGTTTTTT. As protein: CASSWDLLNTGELFF.

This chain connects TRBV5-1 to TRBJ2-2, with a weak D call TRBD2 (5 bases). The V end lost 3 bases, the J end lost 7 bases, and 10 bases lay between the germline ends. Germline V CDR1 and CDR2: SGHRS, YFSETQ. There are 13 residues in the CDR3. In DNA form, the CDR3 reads TGCGCCAGCAGCTACGGGGATTACGGGGAGCTGTTTTTT. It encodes CASSYGDYGELFF.

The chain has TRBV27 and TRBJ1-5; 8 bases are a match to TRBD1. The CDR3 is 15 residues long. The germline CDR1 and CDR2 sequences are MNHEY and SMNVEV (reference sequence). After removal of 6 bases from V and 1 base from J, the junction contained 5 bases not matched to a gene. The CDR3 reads CASRLQGGSNQPQHF. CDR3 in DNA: TGTGCCAGCAGATTACAGGGGGGAAGCAATCAGCCCCAGCATTTT.

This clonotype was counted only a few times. The CDR3 region is CASSTHRGGSRDEQFF. DNA of the CDR3: TGTGCCAGCAGCACACACCGGGGGGGGTCGCGGGATGAGCAGTTCTTC. The gene calls are TRBV7-8 and TRBJ2-1; TRBD2 matches 8 bases. The CDR3 totals 16 residues. Germline CDR1 reads SGHVS; CDR2 reads FQNEAQ. Germline trimming cut 5 bases from V and 8 bases from J; bases unmatched to any gene: 14.

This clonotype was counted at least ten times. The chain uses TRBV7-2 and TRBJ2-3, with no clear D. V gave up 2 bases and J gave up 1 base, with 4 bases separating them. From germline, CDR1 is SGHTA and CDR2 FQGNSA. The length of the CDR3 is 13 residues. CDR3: CASSLFRTDTQYF. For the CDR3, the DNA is TGTGCCAGCAGCTTATTCCGCACAGATACGCAGTATTTT.

The CDR3 DNA reads as TGCAGTGCTAGATCTACGGTCAATTCACCCCTCCACTTT. Its protein is CSARSTVNSPLHF. The genes are TRBV20-1 and TRBJ1-6; D uncertain. The V end lost 2 bases, the J end lost 7 bases, and 9 bases lay between the germline ends. The CDR3 covers 13 residues. From germline, CDR1 is DFQATT and CDR2 SNEGSKA (reference sequence).

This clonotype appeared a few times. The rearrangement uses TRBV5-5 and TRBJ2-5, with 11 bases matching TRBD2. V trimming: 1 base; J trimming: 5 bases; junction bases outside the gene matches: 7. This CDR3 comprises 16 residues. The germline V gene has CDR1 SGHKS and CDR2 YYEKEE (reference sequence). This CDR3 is CASSLQASGGRETQYF. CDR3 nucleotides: TGTGCCAGCAGCTTGCAGGCTAGCGGGGGGCGGGAGACCCAGTACTTC.

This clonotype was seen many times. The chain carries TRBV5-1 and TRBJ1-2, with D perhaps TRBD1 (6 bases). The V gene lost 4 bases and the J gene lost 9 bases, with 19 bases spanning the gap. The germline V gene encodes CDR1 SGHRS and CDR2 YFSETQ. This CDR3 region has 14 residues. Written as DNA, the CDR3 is TGCGCCAGCAGCCCGCGGACAGCCCAGCCAAGCTACACCTTC. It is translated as CASSPRTAQPSYTF.

The CDR3 nucleotides read TGTGCCAGCAGTTATCCGGGGGACAGTGAGCAGTTCTTC. Protein: CASSYPGDSEQFF. The gene calls are TRBV6-5 and TRBJ2-1; D is possibly TRBD1 (7 bases). The CDR3 loop spans 13 amino acids. Germline loops: CDR1 MNHEY, CDR2 SVGAGI. Between the trimmed V and J ends, which lost 3 bases and 9 bases, there was a span of 12 bases.

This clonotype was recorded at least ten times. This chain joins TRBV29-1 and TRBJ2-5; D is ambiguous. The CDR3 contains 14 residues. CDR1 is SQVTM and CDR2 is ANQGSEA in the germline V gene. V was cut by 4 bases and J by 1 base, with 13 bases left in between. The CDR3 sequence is CSVGTRHFQETQYF. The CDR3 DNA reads TGCAGCGTTGGAACAAGACACTTCCAAGAGACCCAGTACTTC.

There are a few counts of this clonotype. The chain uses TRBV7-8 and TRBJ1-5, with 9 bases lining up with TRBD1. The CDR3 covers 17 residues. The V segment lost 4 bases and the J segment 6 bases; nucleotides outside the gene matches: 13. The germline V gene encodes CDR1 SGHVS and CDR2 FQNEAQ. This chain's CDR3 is CASSSGTGTGNPQPQHF. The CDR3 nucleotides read TGTGCCAGCAGCTCAGGAACCGGGACAGGGAACCCTCAGCCCCAGCATTTT.

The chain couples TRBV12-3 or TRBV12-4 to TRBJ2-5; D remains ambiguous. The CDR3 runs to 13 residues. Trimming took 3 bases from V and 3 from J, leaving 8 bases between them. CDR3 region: CASSFAAKETQYF. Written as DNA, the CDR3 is TGTGCCAGCAGTTTCGCCGCTAAAGAGACCCAGTACTTC.

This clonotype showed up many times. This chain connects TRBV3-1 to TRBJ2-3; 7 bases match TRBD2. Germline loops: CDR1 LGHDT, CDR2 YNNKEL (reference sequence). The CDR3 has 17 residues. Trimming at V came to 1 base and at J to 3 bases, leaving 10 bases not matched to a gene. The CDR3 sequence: CASSQAGGGGITDTQYF. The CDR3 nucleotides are TGTGCCAGCAGCCAAGCCGGTGGCGGGGGTATTACAGATACGCAGTATTTT.

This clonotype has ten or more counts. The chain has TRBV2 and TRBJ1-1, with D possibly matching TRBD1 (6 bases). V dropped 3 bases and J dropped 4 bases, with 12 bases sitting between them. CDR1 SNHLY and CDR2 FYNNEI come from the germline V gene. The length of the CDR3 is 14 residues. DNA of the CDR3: TGTGCCAGCAGTGAGGACAGATGGCCCACTGAAGCTTTCTTT. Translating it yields CASSEDRWPTEAFF.

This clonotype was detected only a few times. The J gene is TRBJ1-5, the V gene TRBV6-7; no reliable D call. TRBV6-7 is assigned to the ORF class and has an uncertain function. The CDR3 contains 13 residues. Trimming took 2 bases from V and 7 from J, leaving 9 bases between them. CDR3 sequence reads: CASSYPVHQPQHF. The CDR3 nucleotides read TGTGCCAGCAGTTACCCCGTCCACCAGCCCCAGCATTTT.

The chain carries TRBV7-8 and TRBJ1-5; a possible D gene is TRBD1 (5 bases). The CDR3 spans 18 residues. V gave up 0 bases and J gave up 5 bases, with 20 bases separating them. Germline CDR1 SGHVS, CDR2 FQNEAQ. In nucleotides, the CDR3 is TGTGCCAGCAGCTTAGCGTTACGAGTCCAGGGCCCCGATCAGCCCCAGCATTTT. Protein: CASSLALRVQGPDQPQHF.

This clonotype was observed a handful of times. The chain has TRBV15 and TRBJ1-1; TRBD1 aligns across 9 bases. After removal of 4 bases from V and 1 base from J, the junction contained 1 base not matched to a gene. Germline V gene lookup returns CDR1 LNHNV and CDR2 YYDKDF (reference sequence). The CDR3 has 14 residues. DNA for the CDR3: TGTGCCACCAGCACGGGACAGGGGAACACTGAAGCTTTCTTT. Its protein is CATSTGQGNTEAFF.